This TCR beta chain is drawn from a study of technical replicates of blood from a few donors. Generated by immunoSEQ multiplex PCR, the TCRdb table keeps only in-frame clones and is missing some. The sample lists tens of thousands of clones; around 97% were seen once. The CDR3 is 13 amino acids. CDR1 and CDR2 from the germline V gene are MNHEY and SVGAGI. Trimming pared 4 bases from V and 4 bases from J, leaving 11 bases between. The clonotype originates from a human donor in good health. The chain uses TRBV6-5 and TRBJ2-7, with a tentative D call TRBD2 (5 bases). The source material was T cells isolated from PBMCs. CDR3 DNA: TGTGCCAGCAGTTCCGGGGAGAGTTACGAGCAGTACTTC. Translated: CASSSGESYEQYF.